These 11 T cell receptor beta chains came from one sample sequenced in a study of vaccination effects on CD4 cells after COVID-19. The antigens these receptors bind are not known. Clones were read by immunoSEQ multiplex PCR, and TCRdb kept only the in-frame ones, dropping some. The top ten clones hold roughly 8% of a sample with approximately 26,000 clones, approximately 70% of them seen once. Using viral peptide pools, the ViraFEST assay grew out antigen-specific CD4+ T cells prior to sequencing. Researchers isolated CD4+ T cells once approximately eleven days of culture had elapsed. The cohort was immunized with two doses of either the BNT162b2 or mRNA-1273 vaccine. The starting material was CD4+ T cells from PBMCs cultured with SARS-CoV-2 spike peptides, obtained after COVID-19 vaccination. Source of these receptors: a human donor who received a COVID-19 vaccine.

The gene calls are TRBV7-8 and TRBJ2-7, with D maybe TRBD2 (5 bases). CDR3 length: 13 residues. Germline CDR1 SGHVS, CDR2 FQNEAQ. V dropped 2 bases and J dropped 6 bases, with 11 bases sitting between them. The DNA of the CDR3 is TGTGCCAGCAGCTTACCGGGGAGCGGCGAGCAGTACTTC. Residues: CASSLPGSGEQYF.

This clone came up a few times. The chain couples TRBV10-3 to TRBJ1-1; unclear D gene. The V gene lost 5 bases and the J gene lost 1 base, with 8 bases spanning the gap. This CDR3 is 13 amino acids long. Per germline, CDR1 ENHRY and CDR2 SYGVKD. CDR3 sequence: CAISQQTNTEAFF. The CDR3 nucleotides read TGTGCCATCAGTCAACAGACGAACACTGAAGCTTTCTTT.

The V call is TRBV27, the J call TRBJ1-5, with 7 bases aligning to TRBD1. This CDR3 comprises 15 residues. J was trimmed by 4 bases and V by 5 bases; bases with no gene match: 8. Germline values: CDR1 MNHEY, CDR2 SMNVEV (reference sequence). CDR3 in amino acids: CASSPSQGRNQPQHF. DNA of the CDR3: TGTGCCAGCAGTCCATCACAGGGGCGGAATCAGCCCCAGCATTTT.

The chain is built from TRBV3-1 (or the pseudogene TRBV3-2) and TRBJ1-2; D is unresolved. CDR1 and CDR2 from the germline V gene are LGHDT and YNNKEL (reference sequence). The CDR3 is 14 amino acids. V shed 0 bases and J shed 0 bases, with 5 bases lying between them. As DNA, the CDR3 is TGTGCCAGCAGCCAAGATACAGCTAACTATGGCTACACCTTC. This translates into CASSQDTANYGYTF.

The gene calls are TRBV6-5 and TRBJ2-7; a weak D match, TRBD2 (5 bases). The germline gives CDR1 MNHEY, CDR2 SVGAGI. The CDR3 extends over 15 amino acids. V lost 0 bases to trimming and J lost 1 base, with 10 bases between them. CDR3 bases: TGTGCCAGCAGTTACTCAGAGGGAATTTCCTACGAGCAGTACTTC. Its protein product is CASSYSEGISYEQYF.

The chain uses TRBV9 and TRBJ2-7, with TRBD2 identical over 8 bases. The length of the CDR3 is 14 residues. Germline values: CDR1 SGDLS, CDR2 YYNGEE. The V segment lost 4 bases and the J segment 5 bases; nucleotides outside the gene matches: 8. The CDR3 sequence is CASSPRSGGDEQYF. The DNA of the CDR3 is TGTGCCAGCAGCCCCCGTTCGGGGGGGGACGAGCAGTACTTC.

This rearrangement joins TRBV11-3 to TRBJ2-2, with TRBD2 identical over 8 bases. Germline assignment: CDR1 SGHNT and CDR2 YENEEA. The ends lost 0 bases at V and 5 bases at J; junction bases unmatched: 11. The CDR3 consists of 18 residues. CDR3 residues: CASSLEQSGTRSTGELFF. The CDR3 nucleotides are TGTGCCAGCAGCTTAGAGCAGTCCGGGACTAGATCTACCGGGGAGCTGTTTTTT. Together with reference TRBV11-3 and TRBJ2-2, the CDR3 gives the full variable domain: EAGVVQSPRYKIIEKKQPVAFWCNPISGHNTLYWYLQNLGQGPELLIRYENEEAVDDSQLPKDRFSAERLKGVDSTLKIQPAELGDSAVYLCASSLEQSGTRSTGELFFGEGSRLTVL.

The chain couples TRBV5-1 to TRBJ2-7; the D is unclear. The CDR3 contains 15 residues. Trimming removed 0 bases from V and 6 bases from J, with 16 bases in between. Germline V lookup: CDR1 SGHRS, CDR2 YFSETQ. This CDR3 reads CASSLEVAARSEQYF. CDR3 in DNA: TGCGCCAGCAGCTTGGAAGTTGCCGCTAGGTCCGAGCAGTACTTC.

Points on this clone: Other nucleotide sequences in the sample specify the same CDR3. The rearrangement uses TRBV5-1 and TRBJ2-2; a possible D gene is TRBD1 (5 bases). The length of the CDR3 is 15 residues. V lost 0 bases to trimming and J lost 2 bases, with 8 bases between them. Germline V gene data show CDR1 as SGHRS and CDR2 as YFSETQ. CDR3 region: CASSLGQGNTGELFF. The CDR3 coding sequence is TGCGCCAGCAGCTTGGGGCAGGGAAACACCGGGGAGCTGTTTTTT.

The J gene is TRBJ2-7, the V gene TRBV18, with D maybe TRBD1 (6 bases). The germline V and J ends were trimmed by 3 bases and 2 bases, with 11 bases remaining between them. Per germline, CDR1 KGHSH and CDR2 LQKENI. The CDR3 is 14 residues long. CDR3 in amino acids: CASSPVDRAYEQYF. In nucleotides, the CDR3 is TGTGCCAGCTCACCGGTGGACAGAGCCTACGAGCAGTACTTC.

This clone was observed a single time. This rearrangement joins TRBV30 to TRBJ1-2; TRBD1 is a possible D gene (5 bases). The CDR3 totals 13 residues. Trimming took off 0 bases at V and 5 bases at J, with 10 bases between the two ends. Germline loops: CDR1 GTSNPN, CDR2 SVGIG (reference sequence). This CDR3 reads CAWSVLQDYGYTF. In DNA, the CDR3 is TGTGCCTGGAGTGTACTACAGGATTATGGCTACACCTTC.